This entry lists 19 T cell receptor beta chains sequenced from one sample in a study of blood T cell repertoires in COVID-19. The repertoire was sequenced with immunoSEQ multiplex PCR; TCRdb's copy has only in-frame clones and lacks some. The sample consists of more than 200,000 clones, roughly 87% of them appearing once. Sequencing was carried out using peripheral blood. These receptors originate from a human donor in a cohort sampled during active COVID-19.

The chain employs TRBV27 and TRBJ1-2; 11 nucleotides match TRBD1. Germline trimming cut 8 bases from V and 8 bases from J; bases unmatched to any gene: 7. The CDR3 runs 13 residues. CDR1 is MNHEY, CDR2 SMNVEV, per germline (reference sequence). The CDR3 DNA follows: TGTGCCAGCGCTGGACAGGGGGCGGAGGGCTACACCTTC. Amino acid sequence: CASAGQGAEGYTF.

The chain links TRBV18 to TRBJ2-7; 11 bases are shared with TRBD2. Germline V gives CDR1 KGHSH, CDR2 LQKENI. The CDR3 is 15 amino acids. Trimming took 4 bases from V and 0 from J; bases not matched to a gene: 2. The CDR3 bases are TGTGCCAGCTCACTTAGCGGGGGGGCCTCCTACGAGCAGTACTTC. It yields the protein CASSLSGGASYEQYF.

The chain is built from TRBV19 and TRBJ1-5; D may be TRBD1 (5 bases). Germline loops: CDR1 LNHDA, CDR2 SQIVND (reference sequence). Trimming removed 11 bases at V and 2 bases at J, with 16 bases between. The CDR3 is made up of 14 amino acids. CDR3 sequence: CACARTGGNQPQHF. The CDR3, as DNA: TGTGCCTGCGCTAGGACGGGGGGCAATCAGCCCCAGCATTTT.

The chain has TRBV14 and TRBJ1-1; D not certain. V was shortened by 7 bases and J by 1 base, with 10 bases between the two germline ends. CDR1 and CDR2 from the germline V gene are SGHDN and FVKESK. The CDR3 length is 13 residues. The CDR3 bases are TGTGCCAGCAACACTATTCAGAACACTGAAGCTTTCTTT. The encoded protein is CASNTIQNTEAFF.

This clone has just one count. The chain recombines TRBV27 with TRBJ2-7; TRBD2 might be the D (6 bases). The germline V gene has CDR1 MNHEY and CDR2 SMNVEV (reference sequence). The CDR3 loop spans 15 amino acids. Trimming shortened V by 0 bases and J by 0 bases, and 9 bases separated the two germline ends. The CDR3 loop is CASSLSEGSSYEQYF. CDR3 bases: TGTGCCAGCAGTTTATCGGAGGGAAGCTCCTACGAGCAGTACTTC.

This chain uses TRBV10-3 with TRBJ2-7, with 7 bases identical to TRBD2. The CDR3 runs 17 residues. The trim removed 0 bases at V and 1 base at J, leaving 9 bases unmatched. CDR1 and CDR2 from the germline V gene are ENHRY and SYGVKD. CDR3 DNA: TGTGCCATCAGTGAGTCCCCGACGGGCGGGGGATCCTACGAGCAGTACTTC. Translation: CAISESPTGGGSYEQYF.

The CDR3 DNA follows: TGTGCCTGGAGTGTACCCAGGGGACGCTCCTACGAGCAGTACTTC. Translating gives CAWSVPRGRSYEQYF. This chain uses TRBV30 with TRBJ2-7; a weak D match, TRBD1 (6 bases). Per the germline V gene, CDR1 is GTSNPN and CDR2 is SVGIG (reference sequence). The CDR3 runs 15 residues. V was cut by 0 bases and J by 0 bases, with 12 bases left in between.

This clone was found once. This chain links TRBV18 with TRBJ2-2; 8 bases agree with TRBD2. V lost 8 bases to trimming and J lost 0 bases; unmatched junction nucleotides: 11. The V gene's germline CDR1 is KGHSH and CDR2 LQKENI. This CDR3 spans 17 amino acids. The CDR3 bases are TGTGCCAGCGCGGCGACACTAGCGGCCGCGAACACCGGGGAGCTGTTTTTT. This gives the protein CASAATLAAANTGELFF.

The chain has TRBV4-1 and TRBJ2-7; 8 nucleotides align to TRBD1. The CDR3 contains 15 residues. Losses at the gene ends were 0 bases for V and 2 bases for J; bases not matched to a gene: 3. Per germline, CDR1 MGHRA and CDR2 YSYEKL. In DNA form, the CDR3 reads TGCGCCAGCAGCCAAGAAGGGACAGGAACCTACGAGCAGTACTTC. Amino acids: CASSQEGTGTYEQYF.

This chain uses TRBV7-2 with TRBJ2-1, with 8 bases aligning to TRBD2. The CDR3 is 19 amino acids. Trimming took 5 bases from V and 5 from J; bases not matched to a gene: 20. From germline, CDR1 is SGHTA and CDR2 FQGNSA. The chain's CDR3 is CASSAGTWVAGGPNNEQFF. CDR3 DNA sequence: TGTGCCAGCAGCGCCGGAACATGGGTGGCGGGGGGCCCCAACAATGAGCAGTTCTTC.

The chain employs TRBV2 and TRBJ2-7; 7 positions match TRBD2. This CDR3 comprises 15 residues. J was trimmed by 6 bases and V by 9 bases; bases with no gene match: 17. Germline CDR1 is SNHLY and CDR2 is FYNNEI. In DNA, the CDR3 is TGTGCCAGTAGAGCCCACGTGGGGGGGGAATTCGAGCAGTACTTC. This encodes CASRAHVGGEFEQYF.

In nucleotides, the CDR3 is TGTGCCAGCAGTCTGGGGAGGGGTTTAGACGAGCAGTACTTC. Protein product: CASSLGRGLDEQYF. This rearrangement joins TRBV6-5 to TRBJ2-7; 7 bases agree with TRBD2. CDR3 size: 14 residues. Germline CDR1 reads MNHEY; CDR2 reads SVGAGI. The ends lost 5 bases at V and 5 bases at J; junction bases unmatched: 9.

As concerns this clone: This sample includes further DNA sequences coding for the same CDR3. The V call is TRBV3-1 (or the pseudogene TRBV3-2), the J call TRBJ1-2; D gene ambiguous. The germline V and J ends were trimmed by 0 bases and 6 bases, with 8 bases remaining between them. The length of the CDR3 is 13 residues. Germline V gene sequence: CDR1 LGHDT, CDR2 YNNKEL (reference sequence). CDR3 DNA sequence: TGTGCCAGCAGCCAAGACTTCCGGGATGGCTACACCTTC. Its translation: CASSQDFRDGYTF.

A remark on this clone: The junction shows a germline mismatch at one end, possibly a read error. The J gene is TRBJ2-7, the V gene TRBV7-2; TRBD2 aligns across 11 bases. The germline V gene has CDR1 SGHTA and CDR2 FQGNSA. There are 15 residues in the CDR3. CDR3 in DNA: TGTGCCAGCAGATTTAGCGGGGGGGAATCCTCCGAGCAGTACTTC. Translation: CASRFSGGESSEQYF.

This clone appeared a few times. The V call is TRBV6-6, the J call TRBJ1-2, with D maybe TRBD1 (6 bases). V was clipped by 7 bases and J by 5 bases, with 20 bases between them. CDR1 is MNHNY, CDR2 SVGAGI, per germline (reference sequence). The CDR3 has 15 amino acids. The CDR3 nucleotides are TGTGCCAGCACCCCCCTTGACAGGTTGGGATATGGCTACACCTTC. Translation: CASTPLDRLGYGYTF.

The V and J genes are TRBV19 and TRBJ2-7; perhaps TRBD1 as D (6 bases). Germline loops: CDR1 LNHDA, CDR2 SQIVND (reference sequence). Trimming removed 5 bases from V and 2 bases from J, with 19 bases in between. The CDR3 loop spans 16 amino acids. The CDR3 DNA follows: TGTGCCAGTAGTCCCGCGACAGGTTGGGGCCCCTACGAGCAGTACTTC. As protein: CASSPATGWGPYEQYF.

This clone was counted a single time. This sequence joins TRBV18 and TRBJ1-2; D unresolved. V was cut by 3 bases and J by 1 base, with 6 bases left in between. This CDR3 comprises 13 residues. Germline assignment: CDR1 KGHSH and CDR2 LQKENI. CDR3 region: CASSPDFNYGYTF. The DNA for the CDR3 is TGTGCCAGCTCACCGGACTTTAACTATGGCTACACCTTC.

This chain uses TRBV11-1 with TRBJ2-1, with 16 bases aligning to TRBD2. V shed 3 bases, J shed 10 bases, and the junction held 3 bases outside the gene matches. Germline V gene data show CDR1 as SGHAT and CDR2 as FQDESV (reference sequence). The length of the CDR3 is 15 residues. CDR3 nucleotide sequence: TGTGCCAGCAGCTTGGGACTAGCGGGAGGGGGGGAGCAGTTCTTC. It codes for CASSLGLAGGGEQFF.

J is TRBJ2-6 and V is TRBV5-1; D not certain. Trimming cost V 1 base and J 2 bases, with 7 bases left between them. Germline-derived CDR1 and CDR2 are SGHRS and YFSETQ. The CDR3 contains 15 residues. The CDR3 region is CASSLTDPGANVLTF. CDR3 nucleotides: TGCGCCAGCAGCTTGACAGATCCTGGGGCCAACGTCCTGACTTTC.